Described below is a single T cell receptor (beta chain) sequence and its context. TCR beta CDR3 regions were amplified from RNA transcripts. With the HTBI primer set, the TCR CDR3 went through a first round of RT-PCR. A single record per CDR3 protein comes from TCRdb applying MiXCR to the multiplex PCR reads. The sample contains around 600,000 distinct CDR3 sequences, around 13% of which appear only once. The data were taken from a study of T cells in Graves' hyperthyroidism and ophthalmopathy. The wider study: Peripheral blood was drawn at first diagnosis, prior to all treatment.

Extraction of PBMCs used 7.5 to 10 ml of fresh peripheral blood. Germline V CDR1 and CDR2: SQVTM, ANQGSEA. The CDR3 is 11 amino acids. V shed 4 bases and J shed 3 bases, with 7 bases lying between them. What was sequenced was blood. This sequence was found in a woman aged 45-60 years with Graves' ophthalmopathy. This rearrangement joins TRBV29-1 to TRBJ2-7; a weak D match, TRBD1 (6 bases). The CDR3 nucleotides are TGCAGCGTTGGGGACAACTACGAGCAGTACTTC. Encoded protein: CSVGDNYEQYF.